Listed here are 13 T cell receptor beta chains from one sample, sequenced in a study of breast tumors, draining lymph nodes, adjacent tissues. Breast cancer patients provided tissue from their axillary draining lymph nodes. One entry per CDR3 protein, called by TCRdb with MiXCR from the multiplex PCR reads. This table has approximately 280,000 distinct CDR3 sequences, over 30% appearing once. Sequencing input: axillary lymph node tissue. Receptors were obtained from a female donor with breast cancer. Some clones in this sample may be carry-over from other donors' samples.

With respect to this clonotype: A junction boundary mismatches the germline segment, possibly from a read error. V usage is TRBV7-8 and J usage is TRBJ1-4, with no clear D. Germline CDR1 reads SGHVS; CDR2 reads FQNEAQ. This CDR3 region has 15 residues. CDR3 residues: CASSLAPSTNGKLFF. As DNA, the CDR3 is TGTGCCAGCAGCTTAGCCCCGAGCACTAATGGAAAACTGTTTTTT.

The CDR3 reads CASSPACELVFF. The CDR3 DNA follows: TGTGCCAGCAGCCCCGCTTGTGAATTGGTGTTTTTT. The rearrangement links TRBV28 to TRBJ1-4; D is undetermined. This CDR3 is built from 12 residues. Germline lookup yields CDR1 MDHEN and CDR2 SYDVKM. V was pared by 6 bases and J by 15 bases, with 17 bases between.

This clonotype was counted many times. This chain links TRBV19 with TRBJ2-7; 9 bases fit TRBD1. The junction had 5 bases not matched to a gene; V was cut back by 5 bases and J by 0 bases. The CDR3 loop spans 15 amino acids. CDR1 and CDR2 from the germline V gene are LNHDA and SQIVND (reference sequence). CDR3 bases: TGTGCCAGTAGTGCACCGGGACAGGGCTCCTACGAGCAGTACTTC. Translating gives CASSAPGQGSYEQYF.

This clonotype was seen a few times. A read error may be the cause here, since a much bigger clone is one base away. In DNA form, the CDR3 reads TGCAGTGCACAGGGTGGGAGGGACCAAGCGACCCAGTACTTC. It specifies CSAQGGRDQATQYF. This sequence joins TRBV20-1 and TRBJ2-5, with D perhaps TRBD2 (7 bases). The CDR3 spans 14 residues. The germline gives CDR1 DFQATT, CDR2 SNEGSKA (reference sequence).

This clonotype was seen a few times. One base away lies a much larger clone, so this may be a sequencing read error. The chain joins TRBV7-3 to TRBJ1-2; 7 bases fit TRBD1. The germline V gene encodes CDR1 SGHTA and CDR2 FQGTGA. CDR3 length: 15 residues. The DNA for the CDR3 is TGTGCCAGCAGCTTAGAACTCGGGACAGTCTATGGCTACCCCTTC. It codes for CASSLELGTVYGYPF.

With regard to this clonotype: No conserved phenylalanine or tryptophan ends this CDR3, so it is likely a read error. The DNA is omitted, as the CDR3 cannot be located on it reliably, and the CDR3 follows TCRdb's listing. The chain carries TRBV7-3 and TRBJ2-3. CDR1 and CDR2 (germline): SGHTA, FQGTGA. The CDR3 is 12 amino acids in total, end residues counted. CDR3 region: CASRNVRDTRYL.

A single count supports this clonotype. This clone may be a read error of a much larger clone one base away. The chain has TRBV20-1 and TRBJ2-7, with 7 bases aligning to TRBD2. Per the germline V gene, CDR1 is DFQATT and CDR2 is SNEGSKA (reference sequence). The CDR3 is 14 amino acids. V lost 3 bases, J lost 7 bases, and 12 bases stayed unmatched. The CDR3, as DNA: TGCAGTGCTAGTCGGGGGAGGGTAGAATCGGAGCAGTACTTC. Its protein is CSASRGRVESEQYF.

This clonotype was counted many times. The rearrangement joins TRBV20-1 to TRBJ2-7, with 11 nucleotides matching TRBD2. The CDR3 sequence is 14 residues long. Germline lookup yields CDR1 DFQATT and CDR2 SNEGSKA (reference sequence). V lost 4 bases and J lost 7; bases outside the gene matches: 9. For the CDR3, the DNA is TGCAGTGCTACCGGTAGCGGGAGGGCGGGAGAGCAGTACTTC. The encoded protein is CSATGSGRAGEQYF.

In regard to this clonotype: A clone one base away is much larger, so this may be a read error. Because it lacks the conserved phenylalanine or tryptophan at the end, this CDR3 is likely a read error. This chain uses TRBV5-1 with TRBJ2-5, with 8 bases lining up with TRBD2. This CDR3 is built from 17 residues. From germline, CDR1 is SGHRS and CDR2 YFSETQ. J was trimmed by 4 bases and V by 3 bases; bases with no gene match: 14. CDR3 DNA sequence: TGCGCCAGCAGCTCTAACCCCAGCGGGGGAAGCAGAGAGACCCAGTACCTC. As protein: CASSSNPSGGSRETQYL.

This clonotype was seen at least ten times. The rearrangement joins TRBV10-3 to TRBJ1-5; the D is unclear. With 0 bases removed from V and 4 bases from J, the gap between germline ends came to 7 bases. Germline assignment: CDR1 ENHRY and CDR2 SYGVKD. The CDR3 extends over 14 amino acids. This chain's CDR3 is CAISESSPNQPQHF. The CDR3 nucleotides read TGTGCCATCAGTGAGTCGTCCCCAAATCAGCCCCAGCATTTT.

The V gene is TRBV10-3, the J gene TRBJ2-1, with a weak D call TRBD2 (6 bases). This CDR3 has 13 residues. Deletions cut 5 bases from V and 11 bases from J, with 16 bases between. The germline gives CDR1 ENHRY, CDR2 SYGVKD. CDR3 DNA sequence: TGTGCCATCAGTACCGGGACTGCGGTACAGCAGTTCTTC. Protein sequence: CAISTGTAVQQFF.

This clonotype was observed at least ten times. The V and J genes are TRBV15 and TRBJ1-4; maybe TRBD1 (5 bases). The CDR3 spans 17 residues. From germline, CDR1 is LNHNV and CDR2 YYDKDF (reference sequence). Trimming left V 3 bases short and J 0 bases short, with 14 bases between. The CDR3, as DNA: TGTGCCACCAGCAGGTCGACAGTTTCTGCAACTAATGAAAAACTGTTTTTT. This encodes CATSRSTVSATNEKLFF.

This clonotype has at least ten counts. V and J are TRBV20-1 and TRBJ2-7; 8 nucleotides agree with TRBD1. With 3 bases clipped from V and 6 bases from J, the junction kept 10 bases outside the gene matches. Germline CDR1 and CDR2: DFQATT and SNEGSKA (reference sequence). The CDR3 is made up of 14 amino acids. The CDR3 loop is CSASAMDRVIEQYF. The CDR3 DNA reads TGCAGTGCTAGTGCGATGGACAGGGTGATCGAGCAGTACTTC.